Each of the 29 T cell receptor beta chains below was sequenced from the same sample in a study of T cell responses to AZD1222 COVID-19 vaccine. Here immunoSEQ multiplex PCR was the method, and the copy in TCRdb shows in-frame clones only, minus some. The sample consists of more than 150,000 clones, 85% to 95% of them appearing once. Material: peripheral blood, obtained 28 days after the second AZD1222 dose. The origin of the receptors is an adult who received the AZD1222 COVID-19 vaccine.

The gene calls are TRBV6-5 and TRBJ1-2; 11 bases agree with TRBD1. Per germline, CDR1 MNHEY and CDR2 SVGAGI. CDR3 size: 13 residues. Trimming cost V 4 bases and J 6 bases; bases outside gene matches: 1. The CDR3 loop is CASSLGQGDGYTF. In nucleotides, the CDR3 is TGTGCCAGCAGTTTGGGACAGGGGGATGGCTACACCTTC.

The chain is built from TRBV7-2 and TRBJ2-7; D not certain. The CDR3 loop spans 16 amino acids. CDR1 and CDR2 (germline): SGHTA, FQGNSA. Trimming stripped 8 bases from V and 0 bases from J, with 20 bases between. Written as DNA, the CDR3 is TGTGCCAGCGGCCTCCCCAGACACAAACCCTCCTACGAGCAGTACTTC. It is translated as CASGLPRHKPSYEQYF.

The V call is TRBV27, the J call TRBJ2-7, with D perhaps matching TRBD2 (6 bases). The CDR3 length is 13 residues. V was clipped by 8 bases and J by 3 bases, with 14 bases between them. The germline V gene has CDR1 MNHEY and CDR2 SMNVEV (reference sequence). CDR3 coding DNA: TGTGCCAGCTCCTTTCTTAGCGGCTACGAGCAGTACTTC. Encoded protein: CASSFLSGYEQYF.

The chain combines TRBV19 with TRBJ2-3; D perhaps matches TRBD2 (6 bases). In germline, CDR1 is LNHDA, CDR2 SQIVND (reference sequence). The CDR3 length is 13 residues. The V and J ends lost 8 bases and 0 bases respectively, with 9 bases between them. CDR3 residues: CASDGGSTDTQYF. The DNA of the CDR3 is TGTGCCAGTGATGGAGGGAGCACAGATACGCAGTATTTT.

This clone showed up just once. The V call is TRBV11-3, the J call TRBJ1-1; TRBD1 matches at 7 bases. The CDR3 is 14 residues long. With V trimmed by 5 bases and J by 6 bases, 9 bases remained unmatched. Germline assignment: CDR1 SGHNT and CDR2 YENEEA. This CDR3 is CASSRPQGEAEAFF. In nucleotides, the CDR3 is TGTGCCAGCAGCCGTCCTCAGGGGGAGGCTGAAGCTTTCTTT.

The gene calls are TRBV6-5 and TRBJ1-1; 7 positions match TRBD1. This CDR3 region has 13 residues. V gave up 4 bases and J gave up 1 base; unmatched junction bases: 0. Germline V gene lookup returns CDR1 MNHEY and CDR2 SVGAGI. The DNA of the CDR3 is TGTGCCAGCAGTTGGACAGGGAACACTGAAGCTTTCTTT. This sequence encodes CASSWTGNTEAFF.

The chain combines TRBV11-3 with TRBJ2-1; TRBD2 agrees at 14 bases. Trimming took 4 bases from V and 7 from J; bases not matched to a gene: 6. The V gene's germline CDR1 is SGHNT and CDR2 YENEEA. This CDR3 comprises 16 residues. This CDR3 is CASSSPGLAGVNEQFF. The CDR3 bases are TGTGCCAGCAGCTCCCCGGGACTAGCGGGAGTAAATGAGCAGTTCTTC.

The chain has TRBV5-1 and TRBJ1-4; D unresolved. Germline V CDR1 and CDR2: SGHRS, YFSETQ. The V and J ends lost 4 bases and 2 bases respectively, with 18 bases between them. CDR3 length: 17 residues. The CDR3 loop is CASSATPLGNTNEKLFF. As DNA, the CDR3 is TGCGCCAGCAGCGCCACACCCCTAGGGAACACTAATGAAAAACTGTTTTTT.

The rearrangement links TRBV6-5 to TRBJ2-3; 7 bases agree with TRBD1. The CDR3 covers 13 residues. V gave up 10 bases and J gave up 2 bases; unmatched junction bases: 6. Germline CDR1 and CDR2: MNHEY and SVGAGI. CDR3 amino acids: CANRDSNTDTQYF. CDR3 in DNA: TGTGCCAATAGGGACAGTAACACAGATACGCAGTATTTT.

The CDR3 reads CASGLNGQGYEQYF. CDR3 nucleotides: TGTGCTAGTGGTTTGAACGGGCAGGGGTACGAGCAGTACTTC. The chain joins TRBV12-5 to TRBJ2-7; a weak D match, TRBD1 (6 bases). The CDR3 is 14 residues long. The germline CDR1 and CDR2 sequences are LGHNT and FRNRAP. V lost 2 bases and J lost 4, with 12 bases in between.

This clone was observed a few times. The rearrangement links TRBV15 to TRBJ2-5; D remains ambiguous. Germline V gene data show CDR1 as LNHNV and CDR2 as YYDKDF (reference sequence). V lost 0 bases and J lost 2, with 10 bases in between. CDR3 length equals 15 residues. The CDR3 region has the DNA TGTGCCACCAGCAGAGATCGAACGGCTCAAGAGACCCAGTACTTC. This translates into CATSRDRTAQETQYF.

V is TRBV30 and J is TRBJ2-3; 14 bases agree with TRBD2. In germline, CDR1 is GTSNPN, CDR2 SVGIG (reference sequence). Germline trimming cut 3 bases from V and 1 base from J; bases unmatched to any gene: 15. This CDR3 region has 20 residues. CDR3 residues: CAWSLWGLAGESSGTDTQYF. The CDR3 DNA reads as TGTGCCTGGAGCCTTTGGGGACTAGCGGGAGAATCGAGCGGCACAGATACGCAGTATTTT.

The CDR3 coding sequence is TGTGCCAGCAGCTTGGGGACAGGGGTATACACTGAAGCTTTCTTT. Its protein is CASSLGTGVYTEAFF. The rearrangement links TRBV5-4 to TRBJ1-1; the match to TRBD1 covers 9 bases. Germline CDR1 SGHNT, CDR2 YYREEE (reference sequence). Trimming removed 0 bases from V and 3 bases from J; junction bases left unmatched: 3. This CDR3 region has 15 residues.

The chain recombines TRBV5-5 with TRBJ2-1, with D perhaps being TRBD1 or TRBD2 (5 bases each). Germline CDR1 and CDR2: SGHKS and YYEKEE (reference sequence). Trimming removed 1 base at V and 8 bases at J, with 13 bases between. The CDR3 is made up of 14 amino acids. As DNA, the CDR3 is TGTGCCAGCAGCTTGTTGCAGGGAGTAGATGAGCAGTTCTTC. Protein: CASSLLQGVDEQFF.

The chain links TRBV30 to TRBJ1-1; the D gene is possibly TRBD1 (6 bases). V lost 4 bases and J 0 bases, leaving 9 bases between the germline ends. From germline, CDR1 is GTSNPN and CDR2 SVGIG (reference sequence). The CDR3 spans 13 residues. DNA of the CDR3: TGTGCCTGGACAGGGGAAATGAACACTGAAGCTTTCTTT. Protein: CAWTGEMNTEAFF.

The chain uses TRBV6-5 and TRBJ2-7; possibly TRBD1 for D (6 bases). CDR3 length: 12 residues. V was clipped by 7 bases and J by 5 bases, with 12 bases between them. Germline values: CDR1 MNHEY, CDR2 SVGAGI. The CDR3 loop reads CASKQGTNEQYF. The CDR3 DNA sequence: TGTGCCAGCAAGCAGGGGACAAACGAGCAGTACTTC.

V usage is TRBV6-6 and J usage is TRBJ1-2; 9 nucleotides line up with TRBD1. Trimming took 5 bases from V and 1 from J; bases not matched to a gene: 5. CDR3 length: 15 amino acids. From germline, CDR1 is MNHNY and CDR2 SVGAGI (reference sequence). DNA for the CDR3: TGTGCCAGCAGTCCGGGACAGGGCCGTAACTATGGCTACACCTTC. The encoded protein is CASSPGQGRNYGYTF.

With regard to this clone: Relative to the germline gene, one junction end is altered; a read error may explain this. This chain uses TRBV9 with TRBJ2-3, with TRBD1 identical over 10 bases. The V gene's germline CDR1 is SGDLS and CDR2 YYNGEE. The CDR3 loop spans 15 amino acids. DNA for the CDR3: TGTGCCAGCGGCGTGGCGGGGACAGGGGCAGATACGCAGTATTTT. Translation gives CASGVAGTGADTQYF.

The chain carries TRBV11-2 and TRBJ1-2; no reliable D call. This CDR3 has 11 residues. The V gene's germline CDR1 is SGHAT and CDR2 FQNNGV. V was trimmed by 5 bases and J by 8 bases, leaving 9 bases between them. CDR3 loop: CASSPPGGYTF. The CDR3 DNA reads TGTGCCAGCAGCCCGCCCGGCGGCTACACCTTC.

V gene TRBV4-1 combines with J gene TRBJ2-7, with 7 bases identical to TRBD2. Germline V gene lookup returns CDR1 MGHRA and CDR2 YSYEKL. The J segment lost 3 bases and the V segment lost 4 bases, leaving 3 bases of the junction unmatched. The CDR3 is 13 amino acids. The DNA of the CDR3 is TGCGCCAGCAGCCTTGGACTAGACTACGAGCAGTACTTC. Its translation is CASSLGLDYEQYF.

This chain uses TRBV4-3 with TRBJ1-6; maybe TRBD1 (5 bases). The germline CDR1 and CDR2 sequences are LGHNA and YSLEER. Trimming removed 4 bases from V and 10 bases from J, with 11 bases in between. The length of the CDR3 is 13 residues. CDR3 DNA sequence: TGCGCCAGCAGCCCCCGGGGCCTGTCACCCCTCCACTTT. Encoded protein: CASSPRGLSPLHF.

The V call is TRBV7-2, the J call TRBJ2-1; 12 bases are shared with TRBD2. Germline V gives CDR1 SGHTA, CDR2 FQGNSA. The CDR3 sequence is 16 residues long. The trim removed 6 bases at V and 3 bases at J, leaving 6 bases unmatched. CDR3 sequence: CASSYLAGGIYNEQFF. DNA for the CDR3: TGTGCCAGCAGTTATCTAGCGGGAGGGATCTACAATGAGCAGTTCTTC.

V is TRBV2 and J is TRBJ2-3; tentative D call: TRBD2 (5 bases). The CDR3 is made up of 16 amino acids. Trimming took 0 bases from V and 4 from J, leaving 14 bases between them. CDR1 SNHLY and CDR2 FYNNEI come from the germline V gene. The CDR3 DNA reads as TGTGCCAGCAGTGAAGCGGCGGACTGGCCTTCAGATACGCAGTATTTT. Translating gives CASSEAADWPSDTQYF.

The chain couples TRBV19 to TRBJ1-4; TRBD1 aligns across 7 bases. CDR1 and CDR2 from the germline V gene are LNHDA and SQIVND (reference sequence). Trimming cost V 7 bases and J 8 bases; bases outside gene matches: 13. This CDR3 is 15 amino acids long. The CDR3: CASMTIQGIGEKLFF. The CDR3 DNA follows: TGTGCCAGTATGACCATACAGGGGATTGGCGAAAAACTGTTTTTT.

The chain is built from TRBV29-1 and TRBJ2-3, with 7 bases matching TRBD2. Germline V gene lookup returns CDR1 SQVTM and CDR2 ANQGSEA. Germline trimming cut 7 bases from V and 9 bases from J; bases unmatched to any gene: 13. The CDR3 contains 13 residues. Written as DNA, the CDR3 is TGCAGCGCCCTAGGGACTAAGGGGCCCACGCAGTATTTT. Amino acids: CSALGTKGPTQYF.

The chain links TRBV27 to TRBJ2-7; the D gene could be TRBD1 or TRBD2 (6 bases each). The CDR3 sequence is 15 residues long. Germline V gene sequence: CDR1 MNHEY, CDR2 SMNVEV (reference sequence). The V and J ends lost 0 bases and 0 bases respectively, with 9 bases between them. CDR3 bases: TGTGCCAGCAGTTTATCGGGGGGCGGCTCCTACGAGCAGTACTTC. Amino acids: CASSLSGGGSYEQYF.

The chain couples TRBV11-3 to TRBJ2-3, with D possibly TRBD2 on 5 matching bases. This CDR3 spans 14 amino acids. V gave up 5 bases and J gave up 4 bases, with 13 bases separating them. The germline V gene encodes CDR1 SGHNT and CDR2 YENEEA. In DNA form, the CDR3 reads TGTGCCAGCAGCCAAAAACTAGTGTCAGATACGCAGTATTTT. Its translation is CASSQKLVSDTQYF.

The CDR3 sequence is CASSFTLGQGADTQYF. The CDR3 DNA is TGTGCCAGCAGTTTCACTCTAGGACAGGGAGCAGATACGCAGTATTTT. This chain connects TRBV6-5 to TRBJ2-3; 8 nucleotides match TRBD1. Looked up from germline, CDR1 is MNHEY and CDR2 is SVGAGI. V lost 4 bases and J lost 4; bases outside the gene matches: 10. There are 16 residues in the CDR3.

The rearrangement uses TRBV5-6 and TRBJ1-5; D call uncertain. Trimming pared 3 bases from V and 5 bases from J, leaving 15 bases between. The germline V gene has CDR1 SGHDT and CDR2 YYEEEE. This CDR3 region has 15 residues. DNA for the CDR3: TGTGCCAGCAGCTCGGGCCCGACCTCTTATCAGCCCCAGCATTTT. Amino acids: CASSSGPTSYQPQHF.